The 23 T cell receptor beta chains given below trace back to one sample, sequenced in a study of T cells in pancreatic ductal adenocarcinoma. Generated by immunoSEQ multiplex PCR, the TCRdb table keeps only in-frame clones and is missing some. The repertoire has about 98,000 clones, 90% to 95% of them found once; the top ten carry roughly 3.1%. The selected patients with pancreatic ductal adenocarcinoma had surgery but no neoadjuvant therapy. Material for sequencing was PBMCs. The receptors stem from a human donor with pancreatic ductal adenocarcinoma.

The chain employs TRBV7-9 and TRBJ1-2; D is uncertain. Germline V gene sequence: CDR1 SEHNR, CDR2 FQNEAQ (reference sequence). Trimming shortened V by 7 bases and J by 6 bases, and 12 bases separated the two germline ends. CDR3 size: 12 residues. In DNA, the CDR3 is TGTGCCAGCAAAGGGAGGGCGCATGGCTACACCTTC. Translating gives CASKGRAHGYTF.

The rearrangement joins TRBV28 to TRBJ2-7, with 9 nucleotides matching TRBD2. V dropped 3 bases and J dropped 5; count of bases not matched to a gene: 8. Germline V lookup: CDR1 MDHEN, CDR2 SYDVKM. This CDR3 has 15 amino acids. The CDR3, as DNA: TGTGCCAGCAGTTTTCGGGGACTAGCCAGTCACGAGCAGTACTTC. Translation: CASSFRGLASHEQYF.

The chain couples TRBV6-6 to TRBJ2-7; D is ambiguous. Trimming stripped 10 bases from V and 6 bases from J, with 16 bases between. The CDR3 has 12 residues. The V gene's germline CDR1 is MNHNY and CDR2 SVGAGI (reference sequence). The CDR3 sequence: CATRSTPGEQYF. CDR3 in DNA: TGTGCCACCCGGAGCACCCCGGGCGAGCAGTACTTC.

This chain uses TRBV5-6 with TRBJ2-1; tentatively, D is TRBD2 (6 bases). V was pared by 8 bases and J by 7 bases, with 16 bases between. Germline V lookup: CDR1 SGHDT, CDR2 YYEEEE. This CDR3 has 13 residues. This CDR3 is CASQGLAFNEQFF. CDR3 bases: TGTGCCAGTCAAGGGCTAGCGTTTAATGAGCAGTTCTTC.

This chain uses TRBV11-1 with TRBJ2-1; TRBD1 matches at 10 bases. After removal of 5 bases from V and 3 bases from J, the junction contained 4 bases not matched to a gene. CDR3 size: 15 residues. From germline, CDR1 is SGHAT and CDR2 FQDESV (reference sequence). The CDR3 region is CASSPGQGGYNEQFF. Written as DNA, the CDR3 is TGTGCCAGCAGCCCCGGACAGGGGGGCTACAATGAGCAGTTCTTC. Filled out from reference TRBV11-1 and TRBJ2-1, the complete variable domain reads EAEVAQSPRYKITEKSQAVAFWCDPISGHATLYWYRQILGQGPELLVQFQDESVVDDSQLPKDRFSAERLKGVDSTLKIQPAELGDSAMYLCASSPGQGGYNEQFFGPGTRLTVL.

CDR3 bases: TGCAGCGTTGAAGATCCGAGGCGGTACTACGAGCAGTACTTC. Its translation is CSVEDPRRYYEQYF. The rearrangement links TRBV29-1 to TRBJ2-7; no clear D. The CDR3 runs 14 residues. Germline V gene sequence: CDR1 SQVTM, CDR2 ANQGSEA. Trimming took 0 bases from V and 3 from J, leaving 12 bases between them.

V usage is TRBV4-1 and J usage is TRBJ1-1; D might be TRBD1 (5 bases). This CDR3 region has 13 residues. Germline CDR1 MGHRA, CDR2 YSYEKL. V lost 8 bases and J lost 5, with 15 bases in between. Written as DNA, the CDR3 is TGCGCCAGCTCTGCACAGGAGGGAACTGAAGCTTTCTTT. It encodes CASSAQEGTEAFF.

The chain links TRBV4-2 to TRBJ2-5; TRBD2 aligns across 11 bases. V shed 4 bases, J shed 5 bases, and the junction held 6 bases outside the gene matches. Germline V gives CDR1 LGHNA, CDR2 YNFKEQ. This CDR3 has 15 residues. The CDR3 nucleotides are TGTGCCAGCAGCCGAGTAGCGGGAGGGGTGGAGACCCAGTACTTC. It encodes CASSRVAGGVETQYF.

This clone has a single count. The J gene is TRBJ2-5, the V gene TRBV11-2; D is unresolved. The CDR3 is made up of 12 amino acids. Germline CDR1 reads SGHAT; CDR2 reads FQNNGV. With 6 bases removed from V and 0 bases from J, the gap between germline ends came to 5 bases. CDR3 bases: TGTGCCAGCAGTTCCAACCAAGAGACCCAGTACTTC. Protein sequence: CASSSNQETQYF.

V is TRBV28 and J is TRBJ2-3; 10 bases align to TRBD2. V lost 6 bases, J lost 2 bases, and 5 bases stayed unmatched. CDR1 and CDR2 (germline): MDHEN, SYDVKM. There are 15 residues in the CDR3. Here the CDR3 reads CASRLLAGATDTQYF. CDR3 in DNA: TGTGCCAGCAGACTTCTAGCGGGAGCCACAGATACGCAGTATTTT.

The chain is built from TRBV5-4 and TRBJ1-3; TRBD1 might be the D (6 bases). This CDR3 has 16 amino acids. The germline V gene encodes CDR1 SGHNT and CDR2 YYREEE (reference sequence). V was pared by 0 bases and J by 0 bases, with 10 bases between. The CDR3 here is CASSLGTDFSGNTIYF. The CDR3 nucleotides are TGTGCCAGCAGCTTGGGGACAGATTTCTCTGGAAACACCATATATTTT.

The J gene is TRBJ2-3, the V gene TRBV19; D perhaps matches TRBD2 (5 bases). V lost 10 bases and J 1 base, leaving 15 bases between the germline ends. The CDR3 runs to 14 residues. CDR1 LNHDA and CDR2 SQIVND come from the germline V gene (reference sequence). Here the CDR3 DNA reads TGTGCCATCAGCGAGGGAGCGGGCACAGATACGCAGTATTTT. Translated: CAISEGAGTDTQYF. Looking up the rest from reference TRBV19 and TRBJ2-3 gives the full variable domain: DGGITQSPKYLFRKEGQNVTLSCEQNLNHDAMYWYRQDPGQGLRLIYYSQIVNDFQKGDIAEGYSVSREKKESFPLTVTSAQKNPTAFYLCAISEGAGTDTQYFGPGTRLTVL.

The genes are TRBV5-1 and TRBJ2-3; TRBD2 matches at 13 bases. With V trimmed by 2 bases and J by 0 bases, 3 bases remained unmatched. The CDR3 covers 17 residues. Germline CDR1 reads SGHRS; CDR2 reads YFSETQ. DNA of the CDR3: TGCGCCAGCAGCTTACTAGCGGGGGGGGCTAGCACAGATACGCAGTATTTT. It encodes CASSLLAGGASTDTQYF.

This chain uses TRBV18 with TRBJ2-6, with D hard to call. Germline values: CDR1 KGHSH, CDR2 LQKENI. The CDR3 contains 15 residues. V was cut by 2 bases and J by 4 bases, with 9 bases left in between. The CDR3 nucleotides are TGTGCCAGCTCACCAGGTGGAGCGGGGGCCAACGTCCTGACTTTC. It yields the protein CASSPGGAGANVLTF.

The chain joins TRBV5-4 to TRBJ2-5; the match to TRBD2 covers 7 bases. The CDR3 length is 16 residues. In germline, CDR1 is SGHNT, CDR2 YYREEE (reference sequence). After removal of 0 bases from V and 0 bases from J, the junction contained 5 bases not matched to a gene. DNA of the CDR3: TGTGCCAGCAGCTTGGTGGCTAGCGGCAACCAAGAGACCCAGTACTTC. It codes for CASSLVASGNQETQYF.

J is TRBJ2-3 and V is TRBV30, with TRBD2 matching over 7 bases. The ends lost 2 bases at V and 4 bases at J; junction bases unmatched: 15. Germline CDR1 and CDR2: GTSNPN and SVGIG (reference sequence). This CDR3 is built from 17 residues. The CDR3 spells CAWSSLGEGASADTQYF. The CDR3 region has the DNA TGTGCCTGGAGTTCCCTGGGGGAGGGCGCTTCTGCAGATACGCAGTATTTT.

The rearrangement uses TRBV28 and TRBJ1-2; 7 bases align to TRBD1. With 7 bases clipped from V and 6 bases from J, the junction kept 11 bases outside the gene matches. Per germline, CDR1 MDHEN and CDR2 SYDVKM. The CDR3 totals 14 residues. Here the CDR3 DNA reads TGTGCCAGCACCCCGGGACAGAGAATCGATGGCTACACCTTC. It translates to CASTPGQRIDGYTF.

V gene TRBV9 combines with J gene TRBJ2-5; 7 nucleotides match TRBD1. Germline trimming cut 0 bases from V and 5 bases from J; bases unmatched to any gene: 7. CDR1 is SGDLS, CDR2 YYNGEE, per germline. The length of the CDR3 is 15 residues. CDR3 amino acids: CASSVATGSYETQYF. Here the CDR3 DNA reads TGTGCCAGCAGCGTAGCGACAGGGTCATATGAGACCCAGTACTTC.

Only one count was recorded for this clone. The gene calls are TRBV18 and TRBJ2-7; TRBD2 matches 8 bases. There are 15 residues in the CDR3. V lost 3 bases to trimming and J lost 2 bases; unmatched junction nucleotides: 6. The germline V gene has CDR1 KGHSH and CDR2 LQKENI. The CDR3 nucleotides are TGTGCCAGCTCACCCGGAACAGCGGGGGCCTACGAGCAGTACTTC. Its protein product is CASSPGTAGAYEQYF.

The V gene is TRBV5-6, the J gene TRBJ2-7, with 8 positions matching TRBD2. Trimming cost V 1 base and J 6 bases; bases outside gene matches: 9. Germline-derived CDR1 and CDR2 are SGHDT and YYEEEE. The CDR3 length is 15 residues. CDR3 amino acids: CASSLYLGLAPEQYF. CDR3 DNA sequence: TGTGCCAGCAGCTTGTACCTCGGACTAGCCCCCGAGCAGTACTTC.

This chain connects TRBV18 to TRBJ2-5; D remains unclear. Per the germline V gene, CDR1 is KGHSH and CDR2 is LQKENI. V lost 3 bases to trimming and J lost 1 base, with 12 bases between them. The CDR3 is made up of 15 amino acids. The CDR3 sequence: CASSPALGLQETQYF. DNA of the CDR3: TGTGCCAGCTCACCGGCACTGGGCCTCCAAGAGACCCAGTACTTC.

The chain carries TRBV7-2 and TRBJ2-2; TRBD2 matches at 12 bases. Germline V gene lookup returns CDR1 SGHTA and CDR2 FQGNSA. The ends lost 5 bases at V and 5 bases at J; junction bases unmatched: 3. The CDR3 length is 15 residues. For the CDR3, the DNA is TGTGCCAGCAGCGCACTAGCGGGAGGTACCGGGGAGCTGTTTTTT. Translating gives CASSALAGGTGELFF.

This chain joins TRBV5-1 and TRBJ2-3; TRBD2 is a possible D gene (6 bases). In germline, CDR1 is SGHRS, CDR2 YFSETQ. V was cut by 6 bases and J by 2 bases, with 19 bases left in between. CDR3 length: 16 residues. The CDR3 sequence is CASTLVPGDFTDTQYF. The DNA of the CDR3 is TGCGCCAGCACCCTCGTCCCGGGGGACTTCACAGATACGCAGTATTTT.